The 2 T cell receptor beta chains in this list originate from one sample, sequenced in a study of early T cells in non-severe SARS-CoV-2 infection. Using its own MiXCR run on the 5' RACE reads, TCRdb lists one record per CDR3 protein. Among 50,000 to 75,000 distinct CDR3 sequences listed, more than 7% were seen once. This material consisted of whole blood, taken at baseline. Every receptor here comes from an adult who was a healthcare worker with PCR-confirmed SARS-CoV-2 infection or an uninfected control (not recorded which).

A few counts support this clonotype. The chain couples TRBV11-2 to TRBJ1-6, with TRBD1 matching 9 bases. The CDR3 length is 16 residues. From germline, CDR1 is SGHAT and CDR2 FQNNGV. The trim removed 5 bases at V and 7 bases at J, leaving 9 bases unmatched. CDR3 sequence: CASSTRGQGRNSPLHF. In DNA, the CDR3 is TGTGCCAGCAGCACCAGGGGACAGGGTCGCAATTCACCCCTCCACTTT.

J is TRBJ2-3 and V is TRBV20-1; D gene uncertain. The V gene lost 5 bases and the J gene lost 6 bases, with 9 bases spanning the gap. The CDR3 has 11 amino acids. CDR1 and CDR2 (germline): DFQATT, SNEGSKA (reference sequence). CDR3 loop: CSAYPTDTQYF. In nucleotides, the CDR3 is TGCAGTGCTTACCCCACCGATACGCAGTATTTT.